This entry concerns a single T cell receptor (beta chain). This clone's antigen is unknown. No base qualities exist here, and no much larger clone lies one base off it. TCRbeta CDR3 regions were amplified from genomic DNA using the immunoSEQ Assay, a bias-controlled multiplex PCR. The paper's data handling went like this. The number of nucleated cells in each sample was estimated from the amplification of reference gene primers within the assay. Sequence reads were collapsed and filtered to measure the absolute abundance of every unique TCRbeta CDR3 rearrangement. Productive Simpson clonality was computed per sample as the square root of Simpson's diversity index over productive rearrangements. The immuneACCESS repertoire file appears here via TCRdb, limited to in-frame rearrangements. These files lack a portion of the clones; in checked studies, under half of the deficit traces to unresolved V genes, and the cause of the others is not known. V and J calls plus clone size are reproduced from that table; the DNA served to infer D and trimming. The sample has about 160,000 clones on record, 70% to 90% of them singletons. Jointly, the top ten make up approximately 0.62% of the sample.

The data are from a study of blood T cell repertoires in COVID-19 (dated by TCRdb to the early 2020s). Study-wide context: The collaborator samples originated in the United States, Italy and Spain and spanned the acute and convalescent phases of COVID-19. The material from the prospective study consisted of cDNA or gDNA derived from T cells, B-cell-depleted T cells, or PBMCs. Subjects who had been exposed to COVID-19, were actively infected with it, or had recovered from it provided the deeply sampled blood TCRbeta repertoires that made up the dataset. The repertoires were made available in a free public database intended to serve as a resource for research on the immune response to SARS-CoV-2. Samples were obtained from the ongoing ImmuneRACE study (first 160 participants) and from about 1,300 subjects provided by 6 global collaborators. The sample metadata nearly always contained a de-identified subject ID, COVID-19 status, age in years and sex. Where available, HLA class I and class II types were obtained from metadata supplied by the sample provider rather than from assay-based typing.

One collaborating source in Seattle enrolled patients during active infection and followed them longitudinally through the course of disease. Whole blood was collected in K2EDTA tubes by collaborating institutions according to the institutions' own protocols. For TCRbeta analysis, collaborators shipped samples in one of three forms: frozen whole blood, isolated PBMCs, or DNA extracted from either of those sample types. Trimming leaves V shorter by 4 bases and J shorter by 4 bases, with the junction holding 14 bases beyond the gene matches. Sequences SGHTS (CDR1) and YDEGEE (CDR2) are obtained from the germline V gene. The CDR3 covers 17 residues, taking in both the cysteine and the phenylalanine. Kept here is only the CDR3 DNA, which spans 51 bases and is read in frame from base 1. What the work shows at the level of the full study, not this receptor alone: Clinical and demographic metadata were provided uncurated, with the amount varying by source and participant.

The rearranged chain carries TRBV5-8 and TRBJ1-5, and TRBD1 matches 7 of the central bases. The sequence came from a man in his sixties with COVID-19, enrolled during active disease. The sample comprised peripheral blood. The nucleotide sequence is TGTGCCAGCAGCCCCATTAAGGGGGCCTATGAAAATCAGCCCCAGCATTTT. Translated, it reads CASSPIKGAYENQPQHF.